A single sample is the source of the 13 T cell receptor beta chains below, sequenced in a study of regulatory T cells in long-lasting Graves disease. Libraries of TCR beta came from iRepertoire HTBI primers plus Arm-PCR of CDR3 regions. TCRdb itself ran the multiplex PCR reads through MiXCR, one entry per CDR3 protein. The sample consists of under 450,000 distinct CDR3 sequences, roughly a quarter of them appearing once. Time point described: persistent/refractory GD, antithyroid drugs over 5 years with positive TRAb. Isolated PBMC RNA provided the starting material for the TCR library. Sample: peripheral blood mononuclear cells (PBMCs), taken when the disease was refractory, from a patient treated with antithyroid drugs. The receptors were sampled from a female donor with Graves disease.

V and J are TRBV7-9 and TRBJ2-2, with D possibly matching TRBD2 (6 bases). V was cut by 5 bases and J by 6 bases, with 19 bases left in between. The CDR3 is made up of 16 amino acids. Germline CDR1 is SEHNR and CDR2 is FQNEAQ (reference sequence). The CDR3 bases are TGTGCCAGCAGCGACGAGGTACAAGGAGGGGCCGGGGAGCTGTTTTTT. Its translation is CASSDEVQGGAGELFF. The full variable domain, with the rest looked up from reference TRBV7-9 and TRBJ2-2, is DTGVSQNPRHKITKRGQNVTFRCDPISEHNRLYWYRQTLGQGPEFLTYFQNEAQLEKSRLLSDRFSAERPKGSFSTLEIQRTEQGDSAMYLCASSDEVQGGAGELFFGEGSRLTVL.

This clonotype was picked up many times. The chain combines TRBV27 with TRBJ1-2, with a weak D call TRBD1 (6 bases). The V end was cut by 4 bases, the J end by 6 bases, with 24 bases between. Germline V gene lookup returns CDR1 MNHEY and CDR2 SMNVEV (reference sequence). The CDR3 spans 17 residues. In DNA, the CDR3 is TGTGCCAGCAGTTCGCAGACAGGATATACCGTCGGTCATGGCTACACCTTC. This gives the protein CASSSQTGYTVGHGYTF.

There are many counts of this clonotype. CDR3 sequence (DNA): TGTGCCAGCGGATCTACACTGAACACTGAAGCTTTCTTT. It encodes CASGSTLNTEAFF. This rearrangement joins TRBV12-3 or TRBV12-4 to TRBJ1-1; D remains unclear. V lost 8 bases, J lost 0 bases, and 10 bases lay in between. The CDR3 has 13 amino acids.

In its sample, this clonotype was seen many times. V is TRBV28 and J is TRBJ2-7; D gene ambiguous. This CDR3 spans 12 amino acids. V was shortened by 2 bases and J by 5 bases, with 7 bases between the two germline ends. Germline CDR1 is MDHEN and CDR2 is SYDVKM. The CDR3 here is CASSLVADEQYF. DNA for the CDR3: TGTGCCAGCAGTTTAGTTGCCGACGAGCAGTACTTC.

This clonotype was seen a handful of times. V gene TRBV20-1 combines with J gene TRBJ2-6; no definite D call. The V gene lost 6 bases and the J gene lost 0 bases, with 6 bases spanning the gap. Germline V gene lookup returns CDR1 DFQATT and CDR2 SNEGSKA (reference sequence). There are 13 residues in the CDR3. The CDR3 here is CSAPSSGANVLTF. CDR3 bases: TGCAGTGCCCCGAGCTCTGGGGCCAACGTCCTGACTTTC.

This clonotype was detected a few times. J is TRBJ1-2 and V is TRBV19; possibly TRBD1 for D (5 bases). V shed 3 bases and J shed 0 bases, with 11 bases lying between them. The CDR3 totals 15 residues. The germline V gene encodes CDR1 LNHDA and CDR2 SQIVND (reference sequence). The CDR3 here is CASSIGQGPNYGYTF. The CDR3 DNA reads as TGTGCCAGTAGTATCGGGCAGGGACCTAACTATGGCTACACCTTC.

This chain uses TRBV7-6 with TRBJ2-2; 10 nucleotides match TRBD2. The germline V gene encodes CDR1 SGHVS and CDR2 FNYEAQ. V gave up 1 base and J gave up 1 base; unmatched junction bases: 6. The length of the CDR3 is 18 residues. The CDR3 DNA follows: TGTGCCAGCAGCTTAGATGGGCTAGCGGGAGAGAACACCGGGGAGCTGTTTTTT. It is translated as CASSLDGLAGENTGELFF. Full variable domain (remainder filled in from reference TRBV7-6 and TRBJ2-2): GAGVSQSPRYKVTKRGQDVALRCDPISGHVSLYWYRQALGQGPEFLTYFNYEAQQDKSGLPNDRFSAERPEGSISTLTIQRTEQRDSAMYRCASSLDGLAGENTGELFFGEGSRLTVL.

The V call is TRBV30, the J call TRBJ2-5; unclear D gene. The CDR3 loop spans 10 amino acids. Trimming took off 5 bases at V and 1 base at J, with 2 bases between the two ends. CDR1 is GTSNPN, CDR2 SVGIG, per germline (reference sequence). The DNA of the CDR3 is TGTGCCTGGGGCCAAGAGACCCAGTACTTC. This sequence encodes CAWGQETQYF.

This clonotype was observed a few times. The chain combines TRBV5-5 with TRBJ2-4; D possibly corresponds to TRBD2 (6 bases). The germline V gene encodes CDR1 SGHKS and CDR2 YYEKEE (reference sequence). CDR3 length equals 17 residues. V lost 0 bases to trimming and J lost 3 bases, with 16 bases between them. CDR3 loop: CASSLGWRGEGKNIQYF. CDR3 DNA sequence: TGTGCCAGCAGCTTGGGGTGGAGGGGCGAGGGCAAAAACATTCAGTACTTC.

Concerning this clonotype: One junction end does not reproduce the germline sequence, and a read error may be involved. The V and J genes are TRBV7-7 and TRBJ2-2; TRBD2 aligns across 10 bases. The CDR3 totals 16 residues. The germline gives CDR1 SSHAT, CDR2 FNYEAQ (reference sequence). The DNA of the CDR3 is TGTGCTAGCAGCCCCATAGCGGGAGGGAACACCGGGGAGCTGTTTTTT. It is translated as CASSPIAGGNTGELFF. The full variable domain, rest sourced from reference TRBV7-7 and TRBJ2-2, is GAGVSQSPRYKVTKRGQDVTLRCDPISSHATLYWYQQALGQGPEFLTYFNYEAQPDKSGLPSDRFSAERPEGSISTLTIQRTEQRDSAMYRCASSPIAGGNTGELFFGEGSRLTVL.

This clonotype showed up just a few times. V is TRBV12-5 and J is TRBJ1-6; unclear D gene. Trimming removed 6 bases from V and 10 bases from J, with 4 bases in between. The CDR3 extends over 10 amino acids. Germline V gives CDR1 LGHNT, CDR2 FRNRAP. The CDR3 DNA reads as TGTGCTAGTGGGGAGTCACCCCTCCACTTT. Translating it yields CASGESPLHF.

This sequence joins TRBV27 and TRBJ1-1; no clear D gene. With 5 bases removed from V and 3 bases from J, the gap between germline ends came to 10 bases. The CDR3 runs to 13 residues. Germline V gene data show CDR1 as MNHEY and CDR2 as SMNVEV (reference sequence). The CDR3: CASSGFGDTEAFF. Written as DNA, the CDR3 is TGTGCCAGCAGTGGGTTTGGGGACACTGAAGCTTTCTTT.

This clonotype turned up a few times. The chain couples TRBV20-1 to TRBJ2-7; 12 bases map to TRBD2. There are 14 residues in the CDR3. J gave up 3 bases and V 4 bases, and 4 bases lay outside the gene matches. In germline, CDR1 is DFQATT, CDR2 SNEGSKA (reference sequence). The CDR3 sequence: CSATSGRAGYEQYF. CDR3 in DNA: TGCAGTGCTACTAGCGGGAGGGCTGGCTACGAGCAGTACTTC.